These 13 T cell receptor beta chains share one sample of origin, sequenced in a study of STAT5B mutations in CD4+ large granular lymphocyte leukemia. Some clones are missing from TCRdb's copy, which holds only in-frame ones; the method was immunoSEQ multiplex PCR. The sample has around 35,000 clones, 65% to 70% seen once; the top ten hold 1.5% to 2%. Material: CD4+ T cells from blood buffy coats. The receptors shown here come from a human donor in good health.

The chain has TRBV7-8 and TRBJ1-6; the D gene is possibly TRBD1 (5 bases). The CDR3 runs to 14 residues. Germline V gives CDR1 SGHVS, CDR2 FQNEAQ. V was trimmed by 1 base and J by 12 bases, leaving 13 bases between them. The CDR3 region has the DNA TGTGCCAGCAGCTTAGGGACGGGACCTCGACCCCTCCACTTT. Amino acids: CASSLGTGPRPLHF.

As DNA, the CDR3 is TGTGCCAGCAGCCCTCAACAGGGGACCACTGAAGCTTTCTTT. It translates to CASSPQQGTTEAFF. This rearrangement joins TRBV7-8 to TRBJ1-1, with TRBD1 matching 7 bases. This CDR3 is 14 amino acids long. Trimming at V came to 5 bases and at J to 4 bases, leaving 7 bases not matched to a gene. The V gene's germline CDR1 is SGHVS and CDR2 FQNEAQ.

V usage is TRBV6-5 and J usage is TRBJ2-2, with 10 positions matching TRBD1. The CDR3 extends over 15 amino acids. V shed 6 bases, J shed 6 bases, and the junction held 7 bases outside the gene matches. In germline, CDR1 is MNHEY, CDR2 SVGAGI. CDR3 nucleotide sequence: TGTGCCAGCAGGTCGGGACAGGGGATTGCCGGGGAGCTGTTTTTT. It encodes CASRSGQGIAGELFF.

V gene TRBV5-5 combines with J gene TRBJ1-2; D uncertain. Trimming cost V 2 bases and J 8 bases, with 22 bases left between them. Germline CDR1 SGHKS, CDR2 YYEKEE (reference sequence). This CDR3 region has 16 residues. The CDR3: CASSFETGLVIRGYTF. For the CDR3, the DNA is TGTGCCAGCAGCTTCGAGACGGGATTGGTGATAAGGGGCTACACCTTC.

This clone was observed a handful of times. The rearrangement uses TRBV7-2 and TRBJ1-5, with 10 bases identical to TRBD1. There are 14 residues in the CDR3. The germline V gene has CDR1 SGHTA and CDR2 FQGNSA. Trimming took 6 bases from V and 4 from J; bases not matched to a gene: 3. In DNA, the CDR3 is TGTGCCAGCAGACGGACAGGGGGGAATCAGCCCCAGCATTTT. This gives the protein CASRRTGGNQPQHF.

The chain couples TRBV10-1 to TRBJ1-2; 7 bases match TRBD1. The CDR3 loop spans 17 amino acids. Per the germline V gene, CDR1 is WNHNN and CDR2 is SYGVQD (reference sequence). The J segment lost 7 bases and the V segment lost 2 bases, leaving 16 bases of the junction unmatched. CDR3 amino acids: CASSEVYRDTGVGGYTF. The CDR3 nucleotides are TGCGCCAGCAGTGAGGTTTATAGGGACACAGGGGTAGGTGGCTACACCTTC.

This clone was detected a few times. DNA of the CDR3: TGTGCCAGCAGCTTAGATCTGGGCAACAACTATGGCTACACCTTC. Residues: CASSLDLGNNYGYTF. The V gene is TRBV11-2, the J gene TRBJ1-2; no reliable D call. The CDR3 covers 15 residues. The V and J ends lost 0 bases and 2 bases respectively, with 10 bases between them. Germline-derived CDR1 and CDR2 are SGHAT and FQNNGV.

The rearrangement links TRBV10-1 to TRBJ2-1; a possible D gene is TRBD1 (7 bases). This CDR3 region has 17 residues. In germline, CDR1 is WNHNN, CDR2 SYGVQD (reference sequence). V was trimmed by 3 bases and J by 2 bases, leaving 17 bases between them. The CDR3 DNA reads as TGCGCCAGCAGTGACTCCAGGGGGGTCAGTACCTACAATGAGCAGTTCTTC. Residues: CASSDSRGVSTYNEQFF.

This clone was counted between two and nine times. This sequence joins TRBV15 and TRBJ1-1, with unresolved D. The germline CDR1 and CDR2 sequences are LNHNV and YYDKDF (reference sequence). The CDR3 is 15 amino acids. V was trimmed by 2 bases and J by 5 bases, leaving 15 bases between them. The CDR3 bases are TGTGCCACCAGCAGACCTAGTGGGAGTAGGACTGAAGCTTTCTTT. Translating gives CATSRPSGSRTEAFF. The variable domain in full, completed from reference TRBV15 and TRBJ1-1, reads DAMVIQNPRYQVTQFGKPVTLSCSQTLNHNVMYWYQQKSSQAPKLLFHYYDKDFNNEADTPDNFQSRRPNTSFCFLDIRSPGLGDTAMYLCATSRPSGSRTEAFFGQGTRLTVV.

This clone was recorded a few times. This sequence joins TRBV2 and TRBJ1-2, with no clear D. CDR3 length: 12 residues. V was trimmed by 5 bases and J by 4 bases, leaving 8 bases between them. CDR1 is SNHLY, CDR2 FYNNEI, per germline. The CDR3 loop reads CASSLNSYGYTF. Written as DNA, the CDR3 is TGTGCCAGCAGTCTCAACTCCTATGGCTACACCTTC.

This chain uses TRBV11-2 with TRBJ2-1; tentatively, D is TRBD2 (6 bases). The CDR3 loop spans 17 amino acids. V lost 7 bases, J lost 3 bases, and 22 bases lay in between. The germline V gene encodes CDR1 SGHAT and CDR2 FQNNGV. DNA of the CDR3: TGTGCCAGCATCCTCCTTCGACCGGGAGAGATCTACAATGAGCAGTTCTTC. Translated, it gives CASILLRPGEIYNEQFF.

The chain uses TRBV19 and TRBJ2-7, with D perhaps assigned TRBD1 or TRBD2 (5 bases each). This CDR3 contains 15 residues. Trimming shortened V by 3 bases and J by 0 bases, and 12 bases separated the two germline ends. Germline CDR1 and CDR2: LNHDA and SQIVND (reference sequence). The CDR3 protein is CASSMWGISSYEQYF. DNA of the CDR3: TGTGCCAGTAGTATGTGGGGGATAAGCTCCTACGAGCAGTACTTC.

The chain carries TRBV6-6 and TRBJ2-2; no reliable D call. In germline, CDR1 is MNHNY, CDR2 SVGAGI (reference sequence). V lost 0 bases and J lost 1, with 6 bases in between. The CDR3 length is 15 residues. The CDR3 DNA reads TGTGCCAGCAGTTACTCCTCTCGGAACACCGGGGAGCTGTTTTTT. Protein: CASSYSSRNTGELFF.